These 18 T cell receptor beta chains were all obtained from the same sample, sequenced in a study of technical replicates of blood from a few donors. The data were produced by immunoSEQ multiplex PCR, yet TCRdb's version contains in-frame clones alone and is incomplete. The sample lists tens of thousands of clones, roughly 94% seen once, with 0.38% in the top ten. Specimen: T cells isolated from PBMCs. The receptor set was obtained from a human donor in good health.

The chain links TRBV5-8 to TRBJ2-1; 8 positions match TRBD2. Germline V lookup: CDR1 SGHTS, CDR2 YDEGEE. V shed 0 bases and J 7 bases; nucleotides not matched to a gene: 6. CDR3 size: 15 residues. CDR3 sequence (DNA): TGTGCCAGCAGCTTGGCTCCTGGGACTAGAAATGAGCAGTTCTTC. It encodes CASSLAPGTRNEQFF. The full variable domain, rest sourced from reference TRBV5-8 and TRBJ2-1, is EAGVTQSPTHLIKTRGQQATLRCSPISGHTSVYWYQQALGLGLQFLLWYDEGEERNRGNFPPRFSGRQFPNYSSELNVNALELEDSALYLCASSLAPGTRNEQFFGPGTRLTVL.

A single count supports this clone. The chain uses TRBV2 and TRBJ1-3; D is undetermined. The CDR3 runs to 12 residues. Germline assignment: CDR1 SNHLY and CDR2 FYNNEI. Trimming left V 6 bases short and J 3 bases short, with 6 bases between. In nucleotides, the CDR3 is TGTGCCAGCAGCGAGGTTGGAAACACCATATATTTT. Translated: CASSEVGNTIYF.

The gene calls are TRBV11-3 and TRBJ2-7; D is uncertain. This CDR3 contains 15 residues. Per germline, CDR1 SGHNT and CDR2 YENEEA. V lost 5 bases and J lost 1, with 15 bases in between. The CDR3 is CASSLNDWSSYEQYF. The CDR3 DNA follows: TGTGCCAGCAGCCTGAATGACTGGTCTTCCTACGAGCAGTACTTC.

In this sample, this clone turned up a few times. The chain links TRBV7-3 to TRBJ2-2; 10 bases agree with TRBD2. The CDR3 is 15 residues long. The germline CDR1 and CDR2 sequences are SGHTA and FQGTGA. V was pared by 6 bases and J by 7 bases, with 8 bases of the junction left unmatched. The CDR3 protein is CASSILAGADGELFF. The CDR3 DNA is TGTGCCAGCAGTATTCTAGCGGGAGCGGACGGGGAGCTGTTTTTT.

This sequence joins TRBV19 and TRBJ2-2; D unresolved. The CDR3 is 15 amino acids. The germline CDR1 and CDR2 sequences are LNHDA and SQIVND (reference sequence). The V and J ends lost 3 bases and 4 bases respectively, with 12 bases between them. CDR3 amino acids: CASSIVAQPTGELFF. DNA of the CDR3: TGTGCCAGTAGTATCGTTGCGCAACCCACCGGGGAGCTGTTTTTT.

The chain combines TRBV6-5 with TRBJ1-5, with TRBD1 matching over 9 bases. The CDR3 covers 13 residues. Germline CDR1 and CDR2: MNHEY and SVGAGI. With V trimmed by 4 bases and J by 6 bases, 1 base remained unmatched. For the CDR3, the DNA is TGTGCCAGCAGTTGGGACAGGGTTCAGCCCCAGCATTTT. Translated, it gives CASSWDRVQPQHF.

The chain links TRBV27 to TRBJ2-7, with 16 bases identical to TRBD2. The CDR3 has 16 amino acids. Looked up from germline, CDR1 is MNHEY and CDR2 is SMNVEV (reference sequence). Trimming cost V 5 bases and J 5 bases; bases outside gene matches: 6. The CDR3 nucleotides are TGTGCCAGCAGTCCGGGACTAGCGGGAGGGTTCAACGAGCAGTACTTC. It encodes CASSPGLAGGFNEQYF.

The chain links TRBV19 to TRBJ1-4; D gene uncertain. The CDR3 consists of 14 residues. CDR1 and CDR2 from the germline V gene are LNHDA and SQIVND (reference sequence). The V gene lost 3 bases and the J gene lost 6 bases, with 11 bases spanning the gap. In DNA, the CDR3 is TGTGCCAGTAGTATTGGAGGGTGGGATGAAAAACTGTTTTTT. This encodes CASSIGGWDEKLFF.

In DNA, the CDR3 is TGCGCCAGCAGCCAAGGACCTAGCTTAACCTCCTACGAGCAGTACTTC. It is translated as CASSQGPSLTSYEQYF. The V and J genes are TRBV4-1 and TRBJ2-7; tentative D call: TRBD2 (5 bases). V was cut by 1 base and J by 0 bases, with 13 bases left in between. This CDR3 is built from 16 residues. In germline, CDR1 is MGHRA, CDR2 YSYEKL.

This clone was seen only once. This chain links TRBV18 with TRBJ2-6; no clear D. The CDR3 spans 15 residues. Looked up from germline, CDR1 is KGHSH and CDR2 is LQKENI. The V end was cut by 5 bases, the J end by 4 bases, with 12 bases between. The DNA for the CDR3 is TGTGCCAGCTCAGTCTCCCCTAGAGGGGCCAACGTCCTGACTTTC. Encoded protein: CASSVSPRGANVLTF.

This chain links TRBV28 with TRBJ1-1, with D unclear. V gave up 5 bases and J gave up 6 bases, with 10 bases separating them. The germline V gene has CDR1 MDHEN and CDR2 SYDVKM. The CDR3 extends over 12 amino acids. The CDR3 coding sequence is TGTGCCAGCAGTCCTTATTCGGCTGAAGCTTTCTTT. Its translation: CASSPYSAEAFF. Together with reference TRBV28 and TRBJ1-1, the CDR3 gives the full variable domain: DVKVTQSSRYLVKRTGEKVFLECVQDMDHENMFWYRQDPGLGLRLIYFSYDVKMKEKGDIPEGYSVSREKKERFSLILESASTNQTSMYLCASSPYSAEAFFGQGTRLTVV.

The V call is TRBV4-2, the J call TRBJ2-7; 7 bases are a match to TRBD2. Trimming at V came to 1 base and at J to 3 bases, leaving 3 bases not matched to a gene. There are 14 residues in the CDR3. Germline CDR1 and CDR2: LGHNA and YNFKEQ. The CDR3 DNA reads as TGTGCCAGCAGCCAAGGAGGGGAGGGCTACGAGCAGTACTTC. This encodes CASSQGGEGYEQYF.

This clone was seen only once. The rearrangement uses TRBV7-9 and TRBJ2-3; no reliable D call. Trimming took 1 base from V and 6 from J, leaving 17 bases between them. This CDR3 contains 16 residues. In germline, CDR1 is SEHNR, CDR2 FQNEAQ (reference sequence). In nucleotides, the CDR3 is TGTGCCAGCAGCTTAGTAGACCTTCCTAGTGGGGATACGCAGTATTTT. Translation: CASSLVDLPSGDTQYF. Combining the CDR3 with reference TRBV7-9 and TRBJ2-3 gives the whole variable domain DTGVSQNPRHKITKRGQNVTFRCDPISEHNRLYWYRQTLGQGPEFLTYFQNEAQLEKSRLLSDRFSAERPKGSFSTLEIQRTEQGDSAMYLCASSLVDLPSGDTQYFGPGTRLTVL.

J is TRBJ2-7 and V is TRBV11-3, with 7 bases fitting TRBD1. The V gene's germline CDR1 is SGHNT and CDR2 YENEEA. The CDR3 has 15 amino acids. The J segment lost 4 bases and the V segment lost 5 bases, leaving 11 bases of the junction unmatched. CDR3 amino acids: CASSPGDSEGYEQYF. DNA of the CDR3: TGTGCCAGCAGCCCCGGGGACAGTGAGGGGTACGAGCAGTACTTC.

The V gene is TRBV18, the J gene TRBJ1-2; unclear D gene. Trimming stripped 4 bases from V and 0 bases from J, with 6 bases between. Germline lookup yields CDR1 KGHSH and CDR2 LQKENI. CDR3 size: 13 residues. This chain's CDR3 is CASSQGANYGYTF. CDR3 DNA: TGTGCCAGCTCACAGGGAGCTAACTATGGCTACACCTTC.

V and J are TRBV29-1 and TRBJ2-3, with D maybe TRBD2 (6 bases). Germline CDR1 reads SQVTM; CDR2 reads ANQGSEA. The germline V and J ends were trimmed by 0 bases and 0 bases, with 10 bases remaining between them. The CDR3 has 15 residues. For the CDR3, the DNA is TGCAGCGTTGAAGATACGAGCGGGAGCACAGATACGCAGTATTTT. Its translation is CSVEDTSGSTDTQYF.

This sequence joins TRBV6-5 and TRBJ1-5; no reliable D call. The V gene lost 4 bases and the J gene lost 4 bases, with 5 bases spanning the gap. The CDR3 extends over 12 amino acids. Germline lookup yields CDR1 MNHEY and CDR2 SVGAGI. CDR3 sequence reads: CASSFLNQPQHF. The CDR3 DNA reads as TGTGCCAGCAGTTTCTTAAATCAGCCCCAGCATTTT.

This clone was seen a single time. The chain combines TRBV6-5 with TRBJ2-7; 8 nucleotides line up with TRBD2. CDR1 and CDR2 (germline): MNHEY, SVGAGI. V shed 6 bases, J shed 4 bases, and the junction held 5 bases outside the gene matches. The CDR3 spans 13 residues. CDR3 DNA sequence: TGTGCCAGCAGGCCGGGACTAGTTTACGAGCAGTACTTC. It codes for CASRPGLVYEQYF.